The TCR beta chain under discussion was sequenced for a study of blood T cell repertoires in COVID-19. On the study more broadly: Sources were T cells, B-cell-depleted T cells, or PBMCs; the material itself was cDNA or gDNA.

Only in-frame clones appear in the TCRdb table, and some are missing; sequencing was by immunoSEQ multiplex PCR. This sample has approximately 97,000 clones, with roughly 81% found just once. This CDR3 region has 15 residues. V was pared by 1 base and J by 4 bases, with 12 bases between. CDR1 and CDR2 from the germline V gene are SGHTA and FQGNSA. The rearrangement joins TRBV7-2 to TRBJ2-3; D is perhaps TRBD2 (7 bases). The TCR was taken from a man in his forties with active or convalescent COVID-19. Sequenced material: peripheral blood. In DNA, the CDR3 is TGTGCCAGCAGCTTAGGAGGGGGGGCCGCAGATACGCAGTATTTT. Its protein product is CASSLGGGAADTQYF.